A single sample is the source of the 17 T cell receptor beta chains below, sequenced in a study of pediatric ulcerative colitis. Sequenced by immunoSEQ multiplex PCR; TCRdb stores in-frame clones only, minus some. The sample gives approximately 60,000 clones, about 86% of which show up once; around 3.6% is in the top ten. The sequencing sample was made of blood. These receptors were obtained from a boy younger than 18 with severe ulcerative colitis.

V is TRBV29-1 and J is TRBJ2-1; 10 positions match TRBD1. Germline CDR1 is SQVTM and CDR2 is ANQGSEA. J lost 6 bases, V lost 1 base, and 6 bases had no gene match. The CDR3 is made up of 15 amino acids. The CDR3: CSVEGGQGTPNEQFF. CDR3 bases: TGCAGCGTTGAAGGGGGACAGGGGACCCCCAATGAGCAGTTCTTC.

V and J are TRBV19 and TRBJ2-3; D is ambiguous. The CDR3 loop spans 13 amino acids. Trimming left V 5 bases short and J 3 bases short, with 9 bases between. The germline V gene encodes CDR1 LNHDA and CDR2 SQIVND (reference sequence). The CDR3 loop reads CASSFWVTDTQYF. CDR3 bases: TGTGCCAGTAGTTTTTGGGTGACAGATACGCAGTATTTT.

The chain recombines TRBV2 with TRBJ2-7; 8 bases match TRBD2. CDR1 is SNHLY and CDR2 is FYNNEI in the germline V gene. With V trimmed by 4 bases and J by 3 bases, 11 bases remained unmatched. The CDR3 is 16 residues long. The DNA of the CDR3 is TGTGCCAGCAGTGCCGCCTCCGGGACTAGGTACTACGAGCAGTACTTC. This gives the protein CASSAASGTRYYEQYF.

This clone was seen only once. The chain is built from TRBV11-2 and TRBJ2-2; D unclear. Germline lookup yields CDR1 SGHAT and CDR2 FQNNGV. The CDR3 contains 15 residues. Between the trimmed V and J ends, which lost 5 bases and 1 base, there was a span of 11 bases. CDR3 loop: CASSTPEVNTGELFF. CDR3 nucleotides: TGTGCCAGCAGCACACCCGAGGTGAACACCGGGGAGCTGTTTTTT.

In DNA form, the CDR3 reads TGTGCCTGGAACGGGGGAGGGCCTCACGAGCAGTACTTC. Translating gives CAWNGGGPHEQYF. The chain employs TRBV30 and TRBJ2-7; TRBD2 agrees at 7 bases. The CDR3 length is 13 residues. Germline CDR1 is GTSNPN and CDR2 is SVGIG (reference sequence). After removal of 4 bases from V and 5 bases from J, the junction contained 8 bases not matched to a gene.

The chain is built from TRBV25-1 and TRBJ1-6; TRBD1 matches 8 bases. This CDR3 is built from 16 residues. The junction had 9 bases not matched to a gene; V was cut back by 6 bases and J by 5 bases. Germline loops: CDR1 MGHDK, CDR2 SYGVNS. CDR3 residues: CASRPRTGMNNSPLHF. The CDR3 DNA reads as TGTGCCAGCAGACCAAGGACAGGGATGAATAATTCACCCCTCCACTTT.

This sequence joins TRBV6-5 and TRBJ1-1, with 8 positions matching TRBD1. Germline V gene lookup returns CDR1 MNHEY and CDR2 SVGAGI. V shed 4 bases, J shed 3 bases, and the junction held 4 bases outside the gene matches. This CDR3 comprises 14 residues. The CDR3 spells CASSLQGEDTEAFF. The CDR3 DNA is TGTGCCAGCAGTTTACAGGGGGAGGACACTGAAGCTTTCTTT.

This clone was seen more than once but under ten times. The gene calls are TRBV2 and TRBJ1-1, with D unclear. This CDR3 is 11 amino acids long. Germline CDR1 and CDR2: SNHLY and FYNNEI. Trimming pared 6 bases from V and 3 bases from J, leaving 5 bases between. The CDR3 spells CASSGYTEAFF. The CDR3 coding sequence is TGTGCCAGCAGCGGTTACACTGAAGCTTTCTTT.

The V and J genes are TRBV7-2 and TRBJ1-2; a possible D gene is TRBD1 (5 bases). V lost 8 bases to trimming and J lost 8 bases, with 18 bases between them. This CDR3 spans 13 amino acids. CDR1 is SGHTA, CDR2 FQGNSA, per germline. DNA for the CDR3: TGTGCCAGCGACATAACGGCAGGGCAGGGCTACACCTTC. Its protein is CASDITAGQGYTF.

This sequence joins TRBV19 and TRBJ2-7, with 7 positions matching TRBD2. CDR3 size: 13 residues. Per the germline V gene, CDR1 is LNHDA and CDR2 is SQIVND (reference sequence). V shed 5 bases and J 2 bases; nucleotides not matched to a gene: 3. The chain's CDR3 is CASSWSGTYEQYF. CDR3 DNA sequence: TGTGCCAGTAGTTGGAGCGGGACCTACGAGCAGTACTTC.

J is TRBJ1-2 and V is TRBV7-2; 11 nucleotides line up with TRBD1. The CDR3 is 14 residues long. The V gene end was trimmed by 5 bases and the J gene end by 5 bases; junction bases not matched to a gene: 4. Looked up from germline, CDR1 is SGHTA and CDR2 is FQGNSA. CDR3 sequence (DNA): TGTGCCAGCAGCCGGACAGGGGGCGATTATGGCTACACCTTC. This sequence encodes CASSRTGGDYGYTF.

The CDR3 coding sequence is TGTGCCAGCATCGACCTAGAAGGACTAGCTGCACCACCGAAACACTACGAGCAGTACTTC. This codes for CASIDLEGLAAPPKHYEQYF. The rearrangement links TRBV27 to TRBJ2-7; 8 nucleotides align to TRBD2. Germline trimming cut 7 bases from V and 3 bases from J; bases unmatched to any gene: 26. The CDR3 runs to 20 residues. The germline V gene has CDR1 MNHEY and CDR2 SMNVEV (reference sequence).

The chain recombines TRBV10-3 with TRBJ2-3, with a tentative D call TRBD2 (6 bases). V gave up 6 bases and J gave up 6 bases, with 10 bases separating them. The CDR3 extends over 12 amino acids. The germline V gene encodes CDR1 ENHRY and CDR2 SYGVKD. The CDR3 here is CAIRDLADTQYF. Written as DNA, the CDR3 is TGTGCCATCAGGGACCTAGCGGATACGCAGTATTTT.

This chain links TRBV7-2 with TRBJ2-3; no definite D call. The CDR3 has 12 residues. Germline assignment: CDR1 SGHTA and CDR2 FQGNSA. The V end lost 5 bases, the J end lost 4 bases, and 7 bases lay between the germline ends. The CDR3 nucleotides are TGTGCCAGCAGCCCGGGCTCAGATACGCAGTATTTT. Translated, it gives CASSPGSDTQYF.

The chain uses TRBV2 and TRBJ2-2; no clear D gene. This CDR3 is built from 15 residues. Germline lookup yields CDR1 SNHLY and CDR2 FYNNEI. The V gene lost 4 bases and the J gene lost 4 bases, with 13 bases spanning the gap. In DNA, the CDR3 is TGTGCCAGCAGTGCTAGGTCTAGTAGCACCGGGGAGCTGTTTTTT. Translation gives CASSARSSSTGELFF.

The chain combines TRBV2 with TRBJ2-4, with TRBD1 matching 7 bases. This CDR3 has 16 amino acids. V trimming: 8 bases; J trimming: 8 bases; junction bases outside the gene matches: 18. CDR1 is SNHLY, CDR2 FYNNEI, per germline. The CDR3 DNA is TGTGCCAGCTCCGGACAGGCACCTGGGGCCGGGGACATTCAGTACTTC. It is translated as CASSGQAPGAGDIQYF.

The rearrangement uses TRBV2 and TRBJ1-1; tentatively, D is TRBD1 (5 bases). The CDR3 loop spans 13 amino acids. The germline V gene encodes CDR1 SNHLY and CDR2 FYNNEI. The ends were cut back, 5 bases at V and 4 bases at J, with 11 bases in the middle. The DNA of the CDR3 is TGTGCCAGCAGTATGGGGGGGGGCACTGAAGCTTTCTTT. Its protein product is CASSMGGGTEAFF.